The clone carrying this T cell receptor (beta chain) was seen many times. The antigen is unknown. The junction had 2 bases not matched to a gene; V was cut back by 3 bases and J by 2 bases. Germline assignment: CDR1 SGHAT and CDR2 FQNNGV. This CDR3 comprises 15 residues. The sample comes from a study of post-analysis software for immune sequencing data. Study results and caveats: The study found TRBV5-6, TRBV5-1 and TRBV20-1 among a handful of TRBV segments more frequent in patients than controls.

Built from TCR beta cDNA, the libraries had unique molecular identifiers in them. TCRdb reprocessed the PCR reads via MiXCR and lists one record per CDR3 protein. This sample has about 260,000 distinct CDR3 sequences, with 35% to 40% found just once. This chain links TRBV11-2 with TRBJ1-4, with 8 bases aligning to TRBD1. This sequence originates from a girl between 10 and 17 years old with multiple sclerosis. The sample consisted of blood. CDR3 bases: TGTGCCAGCAGCTTCAGGGGGCTGACTAATGAAAAACTGTTTTTT. Translation gives CASSFRGLTNEKLFF.